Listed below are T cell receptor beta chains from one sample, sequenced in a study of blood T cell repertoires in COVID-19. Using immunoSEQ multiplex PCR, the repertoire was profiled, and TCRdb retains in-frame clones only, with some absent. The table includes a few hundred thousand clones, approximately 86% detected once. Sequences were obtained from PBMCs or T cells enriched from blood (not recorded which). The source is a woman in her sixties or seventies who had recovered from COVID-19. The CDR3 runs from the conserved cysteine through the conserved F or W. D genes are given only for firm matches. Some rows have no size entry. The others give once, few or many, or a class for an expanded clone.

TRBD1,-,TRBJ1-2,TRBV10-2,CASRPGQLYGYTF,TGCGCCAGCAGGCCGGGACAGCTCTATGGCTACACCTTC
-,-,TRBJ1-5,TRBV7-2,CASSLRQNLNQPQHF,TGTGCCAGCAGCTTACGACAGAACCTCAATCAGCCCCAGCATTTT
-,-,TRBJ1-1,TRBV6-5,CASSFLGADTEAFF,TGTGCCAGCAGTTTCCTAGGCGCGGACACTGAAGCTTTCTTT
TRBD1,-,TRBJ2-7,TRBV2,CASSRPGGSYEQYF,TGTGCCAGCAGTCGCCCAGGGGGCTCCTACGAGCAGTACTTC
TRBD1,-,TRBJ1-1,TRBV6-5,CASSYRGLGDEAFF,TGTGCCAGCAGTTACAGGGGGCTCGGAGATGAAGCTTTCTTT
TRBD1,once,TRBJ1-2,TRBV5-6,CASSLWTGEGNYGYTF,TGTGCCAGCAGCCTTTGGACAGGGGAGGGGAACTATGGCTACACCTTC
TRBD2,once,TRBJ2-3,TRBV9,CASSVDRGGLPDTQYF,TGTGCCAGCAGCGTAGATCGGGGGGGCCTTCCAGATACGCAGTATTTT
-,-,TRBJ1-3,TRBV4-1,CASSQVHGDYSGNTIYF,TGCGCCAGCAGCCAAGTTCATGGGGACTACTCTGGAAACACCATATATTTT
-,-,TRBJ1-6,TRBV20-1,CSASLDRSQRLQDNSPLHF,TGCAGTGCTAGTCTCGACAGAAGCCAAAGGTTACAAGATAATTCACCCCTCCACTTT
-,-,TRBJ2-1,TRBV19,CASSPQVGLYNEQFF,TGTGCCAGTAGTCCTCAGGTGGGTCTCTACAATGAGCAGTTCTTC
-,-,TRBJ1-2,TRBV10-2,CASSGSRGRSNYGYTF,TGCGCCAGCAGTGGATCCCGCGGTAGATCTAACTATGGCTACACCTTC
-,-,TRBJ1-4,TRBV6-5,CASSVQGREKLFF,TGTGCCAGCAGCGTGCAGGGTCGCGAAAAACTGTTTTTT
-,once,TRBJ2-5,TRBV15,CATSTRAGHIQETQYF,TGTGCCACCAGCACCAGAGCAGGACATATCCAAGAGACCCAGTACTTC
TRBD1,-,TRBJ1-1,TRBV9,CASSVAPTGSYTEAFF,TGTGCCAGCAGCGTAGCCCCGACAGGGTCGTACACTGAAGCTTTCTTT
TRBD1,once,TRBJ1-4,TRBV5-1,CASSAGPPQGAGEKLFF,TGCGCCAGCAGCGCTGGCCCCCCTCAGGGGGCAGGGGAAAAACTGTTTTTT
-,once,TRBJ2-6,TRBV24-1,CATSAAGSSGANVLTF,TGTGCCACCAGTGCGGCAGGCAGCTCTGGGGCCAACGTCCTGACTTTC
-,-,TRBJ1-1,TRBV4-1,CASSQVLGYYTEAFF,TGCGCCAGCAGCCAAGTCTTAGGTTACTATACTGAAGCTTTCTTT
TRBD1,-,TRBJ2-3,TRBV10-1,CASSGVTDRRPSTDTQYF,TGCGCCAGCAGTGGGGTCACGGACAGGCGCCCTAGCACAGATACGCAGTATTTT
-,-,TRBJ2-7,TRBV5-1,CASSLEQNYEQYF,TGCGCCAGCAGCTTGGAACAGAACTACGAGCAGTACTTC
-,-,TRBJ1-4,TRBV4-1,CASSSHLMGANEKLFF,TGCGCCAGCAGCTCCCACTTGATGGGGGCGAATGAAAAACTGTTTTTT
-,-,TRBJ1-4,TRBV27,CASKVPGQNEKLFF,TGTGCCAGCAAGGTCCCCGGACAGAACGAAAAACTGTTTTTT
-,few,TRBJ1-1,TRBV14,CASSPKGVSTEAFF,TGTGCCAGCAGCCCAAAGGGGGTTAGCACTGAAGCTTTCTTT
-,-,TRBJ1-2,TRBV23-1,CASSHTRPGTYYGYTF,TGCGCCAGCAGTCATACCAGGCCAGGTACCTACTATGGCTACACCTTC
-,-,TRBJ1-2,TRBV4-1,CASSQIEGEYGYTF,TGCGCCAGCAGCCAGATCGAGGGGGAGTATGGCTACACCTTC
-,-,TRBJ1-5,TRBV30,CAWSGGQEDNQPQHF,TGTGCCTGGAGTGGAGGTCAAGAGGACAATCAGCCCCAGCATTTT
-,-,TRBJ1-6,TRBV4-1,CASSPQAVNSPLHF,TGCGCCAGCAGCCCACAGGCAGTTAATTCACCCCTCCACTTT
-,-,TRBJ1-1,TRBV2,CASSEVTGRVWGTEAFF,TGTGCCAGCAGTGAAGTTACAGGGAGGGTTTGGGGCACTGAAGCTTTCTTT
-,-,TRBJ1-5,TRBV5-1,CASSLEGGNQPQHF,TGCGCCAGCAGCTTGGAAGGGGGCAATCAGCCCCAGCATTTT
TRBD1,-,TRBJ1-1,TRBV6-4,CASRKIGTGTEAFF,TGTGCCAGCAGGAAGATCGGGACAGGGACTGAAGCTTTCTTT
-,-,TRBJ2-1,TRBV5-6,CASSLIAGHNEQFF,TGTGCCAGCAGCTTGATTGCTGGCCACAATGAGCAGTTCTTC
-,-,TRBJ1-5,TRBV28,CATLWLGASGQPQHF,TGTGCCACTCTTTGGTTGGGGGCTTCTGGCCAGCCCCAGCATTTT
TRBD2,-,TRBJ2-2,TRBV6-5,CAIASGANTGELFF,TGTGCCATCGCTAGCGGGGCGAACACCGGGGAGCTGTTTTTT
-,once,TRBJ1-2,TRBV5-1,CASSLVGTEGSGGYTF,TGCGCCAGCAGCTTGGTTGGGACGGAGGGATCGGGTGGCTACACCTTC
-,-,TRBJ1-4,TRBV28,CASRTGITSGKLFF,TGTGCCAGCAGGACCGGGATTACATCGGGAAAACTGTTTTTT
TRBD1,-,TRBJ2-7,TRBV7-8,CASSFGQGSYEQYF,TGTGCCAGCAGCTTCGGACAGGGATCCTACGAGCAGTACTTC
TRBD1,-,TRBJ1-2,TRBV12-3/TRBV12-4,CASSPGQGNGYTF,TGTGCCAGCAGTCCGGGACAGGGGAATGGCTACACCTTC
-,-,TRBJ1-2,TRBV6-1,CASSETVVTYGYTF,TGTGCCAGCAGTGAAACAGTCGTTACCTATGGCTACACCTTC
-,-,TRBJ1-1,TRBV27,CASSPLPGQLNTEAFF,TGTGCCAGCAGTCCCCTCCCCGGACAGCTGAACACTGAAGCTTTCTTT
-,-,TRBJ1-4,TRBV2,CASSESGSGEKLFF,TGTGCCAGCAGTGAATCGGGGTCGGGTGAAAAACTGTTTTTT
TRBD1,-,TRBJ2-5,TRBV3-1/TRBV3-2,CASTNLLRGLQETQYF,TGTGCCAGCACCAACTTACTCAGGGGGCTCCAGGAGACCCAGTACTTC
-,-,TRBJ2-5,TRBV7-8,CASSIGHHFDPETQYF,TGTGCCAGCAGCATAGGACACCATTTTGATCCGGAGACCCAGTACTTC
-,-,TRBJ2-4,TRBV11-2,CASSLGQVEKNIQYF,TGTGCCAGCAGCTTAGGACAGGTAGAGAAAAACATTCAGTACTTC